The clone carrying this TCR beta chain has just a few counts. Its antigen is unidentified. Treatment described: oral pan-JAK inhibitor, 5-10 mg twice daily. In alopecia areata patients, both lesional scalp punch biopsies and peripheral blood were collected. These data originate in a study of CD8+ T cells in alopecia areata. Across the study: Dosing spanned 6 to 18 months on tofacitinib, then 6 months off drug. Notes on the study in general: Scalp clonality, together with expanded CD8+ clones among the top 100, fell significantly with tofacitinib. Resident alphabeta T-cell populations of normal skin are likewise subject to sequencing in scalp samples.

Following extraction, RNA underwent reverse transcription to cDNA, which served as the sequencing template. Some clones are missing from TCRdb's copy, which holds only in-frame ones; the method was immunoSEQ multiplex PCR. The repertoire holds 95,000 to 100,000 clones, about 60% seen once, with about 16% in the top ten. V was cut by 5 bases and J by 3 bases, with 17 bases left in between. Germline-derived CDR1 and CDR2 are SQVTM and ANQGSEA. CDR3 length: 14 residues. Material: CD8+ T cells sorted from blood, obtained at roughly week 58, from a patient treated with tofacitinib. The chain recombines TRBV29-1 with TRBJ2-7; D possibly matches TRBD1 or TRBD2 (5 bases each). The TCR comes from a human donor with alopecia areata. The CDR3: CSVTSGAKVYEQYF. The CDR3 bases are TGCAGCGTTACCTCCGGGGCGAAAGTCTACGAGCAGTACTTC.